One sample yielded the 2 T cell receptor beta chains listed below, sequenced in a study of cytomegalovirus exposure and HLA in healthy donors. Produced via immunoSEQ multiplex PCR; TCRdb's table is partial and in-frame only. The sample contains roughly 52,000 clones, more than 80% of which appear only once. Sequencing input: PBMCs. These receptor sequences come from a man aged 18-30 years in good health and CMV-seronegative.

V and J are TRBV28 and TRBJ2-7; 7 nucleotides line up with TRBD2. The CDR3 contains 15 residues. The V and J ends lost 1 base and 3 bases, in that order; junction bases with no gene match: 6. Germline CDR1 MDHEN, CDR2 SYDVKM. Written as DNA, the CDR3 is TGTGCCAGCAGTTTATTGAGGGGAGGGGACTACGAGCAGTACTTC. This translates into CASSLLRGGDYEQYF.

The CDR3 DNA sequence: TGTGCCAGCAGTGACGGGTTCCCCGGATACGAGCAGTACTTC. It codes for CASSDGFPGYEQYF. V usage is TRBV6-1 and J usage is TRBJ2-7, with no clear D. CDR1 MNHNS and CDR2 SASEGT come from the germline V gene. This CDR3 has 14 residues. Trimming removed 3 bases at V and 4 bases at J, with 13 bases between.